This TCR beta chain was observed in a study of response to subunit inactivated influenza vaccine listed by TCRdb under 2018. Regarding the complete study: The study used deep quantitative T cell receptor repertoire profiling to track responses to a trivalent subunit inactivated influenza vaccine. Results the study describes overall, beyond this receptor: The authors suggested that each seasonal influenza vaccination may recruit only a limited number of new T cells.

V gives up 4 bases and J gives up 5 bases, and the segment between their germline ends measures 22 bases. Sequences MNHEY (CDR1) and SMNVEV (CDR2) are obtained from the germline V gene (reference sequence). The CDR3 goes from the cysteine to the phenylalanine over 17 residues. Only the CDR3 DNA is retained, 51 bases long and in frame from the first base. Libraries were prepared through RT-PCR. The instrument was an Illumina HiSeq 2500. TCRdb trimmed the raw reads at Q25, called clones with MiXCR and kept productive beta chains. Identical CDR3 proteins give one entry, which carries the most common genes and DNA. Within this sample are more than 700,000 distinct CDR3 sequences, with 20% to 25% of them counted one time only. The ten largest make up about a tenth of the sample. Of note for this clonotype: Which antigen it targets is not known. Per-base quality was not reported, and no clone a single base away is much larger than it.

This sample comprised PBMCs from blood, obtained 4 to 6 days after vaccination. The receptor's source is a man aged 50 to 60 who received an inactivated influenza vaccine. Donor details come from another sample of the same person, matched by shared clones. This sequence uses TRBV27 and TRBJ2-3; matching of 5 bases hints at TRBD1 as the D gene. For the CDR3, the sequence is CASSYISHQGPGDTQYF. The nucleotide sequence reads TGTGCCAGCAGTTATATTAGTCATCAGGGCCCGGGAGATACGCAGTATTTT.